This is a list of T cell receptor beta chains from one sample in a study of Graves' ophthalmopathy and Graves' hyperthyroidism. Using its own MiXCR run on the multiplex PCR reads, TCRdb lists one record per CDR3 protein. Of roughly 380,000 distinct CDR3 sequences in the sample, 15% to 19% were seen once. The material sequenced was peripheral blood. All receptors derive from a woman aged 18-35 years with stable Graves' hyperthyroidism. CDR3s include the opening cysteine and the closing phenylalanine or tryptophan. The D gene is left open where the match is weak. The size of a clone is reported for some rows only, either as once, few or many, or as a class for expanded clones.

CDR3nt: TGTGCCACCAGCAGAGTTTCCGGAGCCGTAGCCAAAAACATTCAGTACTTC
CDR3aa: CATSRVSGAVAKNIQYF
j_gene: TRBJ2-4
d_gene: .
abundance: few
v_gene: TRBV15

CDR3nt: TGTGCCAGCAGCCAAGGGGAGGGACGTTCACCCCTCCACTTT
CDR3aa: CASSQGEGRSPLHF
j_gene: TRBJ1-6
d_gene: .
abundance: many
v_gene: TRBV3-1

CDR3nt: TGCGCCAGCAGCTTTATCTTCGGAGGGGATGGCTACACCTTC
CDR3aa: CASSFIFGGDGYTF
j_gene: TRBJ1-2
d_gene: .
abundance: many
v_gene: TRBV5-1

CDR3nt: TGTGCCAGCAGACCCGAGCAGAAGAACACTGAAGCTTTCTTT
CDR3aa: CASRPEQKNTEAFF
j_gene: TRBJ1-1
d_gene: .
abundance: many
v_gene: TRBV7-9

CDR3nt: TGTGCCAGCAGTCCCTCTGACAGACCTGAAGCTTTCTTT
CDR3aa: CASSPSDRPEAFF
j_gene: TRBJ1-1
d_gene: .
abundance: .
v_gene: TRBV6-1

CDR3nt: TGTGCCAGCAGTTTGTCTCGAAGCTCCTATAATTCACCCCTCCACTTT
CDR3aa: CASSLSRSSYNSPLHF
j_gene: TRBJ1-6
d_gene: .
abundance: few
v_gene: TRBV12-3/TRBV12-4

CDR3nt: TGTGCCAGCGGGACCAGGACGAACACTGAAGCTTTCTTT
CDR3aa: CASGTRTNTEAFF
j_gene: TRBJ1-1
d_gene: .
abundance: many
v_gene: TRBV7-2

CDR3nt: TGTGCCAGCAGACTCGGGACAGGGACCACCGGGGAGCTGTTTTTT
CDR3aa: CASRLGTGTTGELFF
j_gene: TRBJ2-2
d_gene: TRBD1
abundance: .
v_gene: TRBV7-9

CDR3nt: TGTGCCAGCAGTCCTACCAGGACAGTTTACGAGCAGTACTTC
CDR3aa: CASSPTRTVYEQYF
j_gene: TRBJ2-7
d_gene: .
abundance: many
v_gene: TRBV6-1

CDR3nt: TGCAGTGCACCCATGCAGGGGTCCTCCTACGAGCAGTACTTC
CDR3aa: CSAPMQGSSYEQYF
j_gene: TRBJ2-7
d_gene: .
abundance: few
v_gene: TRBV20-1

CDR3nt: TGTGCCAGCAGAGGGGTCCAGAGAAGGGACGAGCAGTACTTC
CDR3aa: CASRGVQRRDEQYF
j_gene: TRBJ2-7
d_gene: .
abundance: many
v_gene: TRBV25-1

CDR3nt: TGTGCCTGGAGTGTCCGGGACAGGGTAATGAACACTGAAGCTTTCTTT
CDR3aa: CAWSVRDRVMNTEAFF
j_gene: TRBJ1-1
d_gene: TRBD1
abundance: .
v_gene: TRBV30

CDR3nt: TGTGCCAGCAGCCTACAGGCTAATCAGCCCCAGCATTTT
CDR3aa: CASSLQANQPQHF
j_gene: TRBJ1-5
d_gene: .
abundance: many
v_gene: TRBV12-3/TRBV12-4

CDR3nt: TGTGCCAGCAGCCTGGGACCCCTGGACAATCAGCCCCAGCATTTT
CDR3aa: CASSLGPLDNQPQHF
j_gene: TRBJ1-5
d_gene: .
abundance: many
v_gene: TRBV6-1

CDR3nt: TGTGCCAGCAGTTACTCTTACAGGGGAGGAACTGAAGCTTTCTTT
CDR3aa: CASSYSYRGGTEAFF
j_gene: TRBJ1-1
d_gene: TRBD1
abundance: many
v_gene: TRBV6-2/TRBV6-3

CDR3nt: TGTGCCAGCACCCTCCCAGGGTACCCCTACGAGCAGTACTTC
CDR3aa: CASTLPGYPYEQYF
j_gene: TRBJ2-7
d_gene: .
abundance: many
v_gene: TRBV28

CDR3nt: TGCGCCAGCAGCTTATTGCGGGGACAGGGAATGAGCGAGCAGTACTTC
CDR3aa: CASSLLRGQGMSEQYF
j_gene: TRBJ2-7
d_gene: TRBD1
abundance: many
v_gene: TRBV5-1

CDR3nt: TGTGCCAGCAGTTTGGGACAGGGGATGACCGGGGAGCTGTTTTTT
CDR3aa: CASSLGQGMTGELFF
j_gene: TRBJ2-2
d_gene: TRBD1
abundance: few
v_gene: TRBV7-3

CDR3nt: TGTGCCAGCAGCTTAGGAGAAGCGACAGGGCCTAATTCACCCCTCCACTTT
CDR3aa: CASSLGEATGPNSPLHF
j_gene: TRBJ1-6
d_gene: TRBD1
abundance: many
v_gene: TRBV7-8

CDR3nt: TGTGCCAGCAGCTTCAGGTTACCGAACACCGGGGAGCTGTTTTTT
CDR3aa: CASSFRLPNTGELFF
j_gene: TRBJ2-2
d_gene: .
abundance: many
v_gene: TRBV13

CDR3nt: TGTGCCAGCAGCTTCGGACAGGGGGCCCGCTATTGGAATTCACCCCTCCACTTT
CDR3aa: CASSFGQGARYWNSPLHF
j_gene: TRBJ1-6
d_gene: TRBD1
abundance: many
v_gene: TRBV11-2

CDR3nt: TGTGCCAGCAACCCGGGACTAGCGGGGGGGCCGAAAGAGACCCAGTACTTC
CDR3aa: CASNPGLAGGPKETQYF
j_gene: TRBJ2-5
d_gene: TRBD2
abundance: many
v_gene: TRBV12-3/TRBV12-4

CDR3nt: TGTGCCAGCAGTGGGATGGCGGCCTACGAGCAGTACTTC
CDR3aa: CASSGMAAYEQYF
j_gene: TRBJ2-7
d_gene: .
abundance: many
v_gene: TRBV27